Listed below are T cell receptor beta chains from one sample, sequenced in a study of blood T cell repertoires in COVID-19. TCRdb's table, derived via immunoSEQ multiplex PCR, lists solely in-frame clones and lacks some. The sample carries about 39,000 clones, about 86% recorded once. The specimen sequenced was peripheral blood. These receptors originate from a man between 65 and 79 years old with acute or convalescent COVID-19. CDR3s include the opening cysteine and the closing phenylalanine or tryptophan. D genes are given only for firm matches. Not every row has a clone size; where given, it reads once, few, many or a size class.

D gene: -; J gene: TRBJ1-1; clone size: -; V gene: TRBV6-6; CDR3 protein: CASTDGRQLYTEAFF; CDR3 DNA: TGTGCCAGCACCGACGGGAGGCAGTTGTACACTGAAGCTTTCTTT
D gene: -; J gene: TRBJ2-1; clone size: once; V gene: TRBV4-2; CDR3 protein: CASSQDGTDNEQFF; CDR3 DNA: TGTGCCAGCAGCCAAGATGGTACGGACAATGAGCAGTTCTTC
D gene: -; J gene: TRBJ1-1; clone size: -; V gene: TRBV7-2; CDR3 protein: CASRLQEGHTEAFF; CDR3 DNA: TGTGCCAGCAGGCTACAGGAGGGGCACACTGAAGCTTTCTTT
D gene: -; J gene: TRBJ2-2; clone size: -; V gene: TRBV11-3; CDR3 protein: CASSWSNTGELFF; CDR3 DNA: TGTGCCAGCAGCTGGAGTAACACCGGGGAGCTGTTTTTT
D gene: -; J gene: TRBJ2-1; clone size: -; V gene: TRBV7-2; CDR3 protein: CASSLVRGRNNEQFF; CDR3 DNA: TGTGCCAGCAGCTTAGTGCGGGGAAGGAACAATGAGCAGTTCTTC
D gene: TRBD1; J gene: TRBJ1-2; clone size: -; V gene: TRBV28; CDR3 protein: CASRLGTGGGYGYTF; CDR3 DNA: TGTGCCAGCAGGCTCGGGACAGGTGGAGGCTATGGCTACACCTTC
D gene: -; J gene: TRBJ2-7; clone size: -; V gene: TRBV7-9; CDR3 protein: CASSKIRDMSYEQYF; CDR3 DNA: TGTGCCAGCAGCAAGATCCGGGACATGTCCTACGAGCAGTACTTC
D gene: -; J gene: TRBJ2-5; clone size: -; V gene: TRBV6-1; CDR3 protein: CASSEVGLQETQYF; CDR3 DNA: TGTGCCAGCAGTGAGGTTGGACTCCAAGAGACCCAGTACTTC
D gene: TRBD2; J gene: TRBJ2-1; clone size: once; V gene: TRBV7-2; CDR3 protein: CASSLRGGRNGNEQFF; CDR3 DNA: TGTGCCAGCAGCTTAAGGGGCGGGAGGAACGGGAATGAGCAGTTCTTC
D gene: TRBD2; J gene: TRBJ2-1; clone size: -; V gene: TRBV19; CDR3 protein: CASSISSGRSHNEQFF; CDR3 DNA: TGTGCCAGTAGTATATCGAGCGGGAGGTCCCACAATGAGCAGTTCTTC
D gene: -; J gene: TRBJ1-1; clone size: -; V gene: TRBV10-3; CDR3 protein: CAIRMGEMNTEAFF; CDR3 DNA: TGTGCCATCAGAATGGGAGAGATGAACACTGAAGCTTTCTTT
D gene: -; J gene: TRBJ1-2; clone size: -; V gene: TRBV19; CDR3 protein: CASSPAVDTYGYTF; CDR3 DNA: TGTGCCAGTAGTCCCGCCGTGGACACCTATGGCTACACCTTC
D gene: TRBD1; J gene: TRBJ1-3; clone size: -; V gene: TRBV19; CDR3 protein: CASSTPTGTGAGNTIYF; CDR3 DNA: TGTGCCAGTAGTACACCTACCGGGACAGGGGCTGGAAACACCATATATTTT
D gene: TRBD1; J gene: TRBJ1-2; clone size: -; V gene: TRBV28; CDR3 protein: CASSGSGQGKNGYTF; CDR3 DNA: TGTGCCAGCAGTGGATCGGGACAGGGCAAAAATGGCTACACCTTC
D gene: -; J gene: TRBJ2-7; clone size: -; V gene: TRBV5-4; CDR3 protein: CASSFDRKGEQYF; CDR3 DNA: TGTGCCAGCAGCTTTGACAGGAAGGGCGAGCAGTACTTC
D gene: -; J gene: TRBJ1-3; clone size: -; V gene: TRBV25-1; CDR3 protein: CASTPGLGNTIYF; CDR3 DNA: TGTGCCAGCACTCCCGGTCTTGGAAACACCATATATTTT
D gene: -; J gene: TRBJ1-2; clone size: -; V gene: TRBV12-3/TRBV12-4; CDR3 protein: CASSSGTNYGYTF; CDR3 DNA: TGTGCCAGCAGCAGCGGGACGAACTATGGCTACACCTTC
D gene: TRBD1; J gene: TRBJ2-3; clone size: -; V gene: TRBV10-3; CDR3 protein: CAISSTGTGVEDTQYF; CDR3 DNA: TGTGCCATCAGTAGCACCGGGACAGGGGTTGAAGATACGCAGTATTTT
D gene: -; J gene: TRBJ1-5; clone size: -; V gene: TRBV27; CDR3 protein: CASSPGRNQPQHF; CDR3 DNA: TGTGCCAGCAGTCCCGGGAGGAATCAGCCCCAGCATTTT
D gene: -; J gene: TRBJ2-1; clone size: -; V gene: TRBV19; CDR3 protein: CASQTTLRGRLGDEQFF; CDR3 DNA: TGTGCCAGCCAGACCACTCTCAGGGGACGGCTAGGCGATGAGCAGTTCTTC
D gene: -; J gene: TRBJ1-1; clone size: -; V gene: TRBV30; CDR3 protein: CAWTDMNTEAFF; CDR3 DNA: TGTGCCTGGACAGACATGAACACTGAAGCTTTCTTT
D gene: TRBD2; J gene: TRBJ2-3; clone size: few; V gene: TRBV14; CDR3 protein: CASSPLPGLAGYRTDTQYF; CDR3 DNA: TGTGCCAGCAGCCCTTTACCGGGACTAGCGGGATACCGCACAGATACGCAGTATTTT
D gene: TRBD2; J gene: TRBJ2-7; clone size: -; V gene: TRBV4-3; CDR3 protein: CASSQLLAGGEQYF; CDR3 DNA: TGCGCCAGCAGCCAACTACTAGCGGGGGGGGAGCAGTACTTC
D gene: TRBD2; J gene: TRBJ2-5; clone size: -; V gene: TRBV18; CDR3 protein: CASSGGLAPYTQYF; CDR3 DNA: TGTGCCAGCTCAGGTGGACTAGCGCCGTATACCCAGTACTTC
D gene: TRBD1; J gene: TRBJ2-7; clone size: -; V gene: TRBV27; CDR3 protein: CASTVDRGRAHEQYF; CDR3 DNA: TGTGCCAGCACCGTGGACAGGGGACGCGCCCACGAGCAGTACTTC
D gene: -; J gene: TRBJ1-1; clone size: once; V gene: TRBV5-1; CDR3 protein: CASSLGSGGTEAFF; CDR3 DNA: TGCGCCAGCAGCTTGGGTAGCGGCGGCACTGAAGCTTTCTTT
D gene: -; J gene: TRBJ2-5; clone size: -; V gene: TRBV28; CDR3 protein: CASSSRERAQQETQYF; CDR3 DNA: TGTGCCAGCAGTTCCCGGGAGCGGGCCCAACAAGAGACCCAGTACTTC
D gene: -; J gene: TRBJ1-2; clone size: -; V gene: TRBV30; CDR3 protein: CAWDTGRVNYGYTF; CDR3 DNA: TGTGCCTGGGACACAGGGAGGGTTAACTATGGCTACACCTTC
D gene: -; J gene: TRBJ1-5; clone size: -; V gene: TRBV3-1/TRBV3-2; CDR3 protein: CASSQFPSTALNQPQHF; CDR3 DNA: TGTGCCAGCAGCCAATTTCCGTCGACAGCCCTCAATCAGCCCCAGCATTTT
D gene: -; J gene: TRBJ2-2; clone size: -; V gene: TRBV4-3; CDR3 protein: CASNAATNTGELFF; CDR3 DNA: TGCGCCAGCAATGCCGCTACGAACACCGGGGAGCTGTTTTTT
D gene: TRBD2; J gene: TRBJ2-1; clone size: -; V gene: TRBV7-9; CDR3 protein: CASSPAGAGGPSGHNEQFF; CDR3 DNA: TGTGCCAGCAGCCCTGCGGGAGCGGGAGGGCCATCCGGTCACAATGAGCAGTTCTTC
D gene: TRBD1; J gene: TRBJ1-2; clone size: -; V gene: TRBV3-1/TRBV3-2; CDR3 protein: CASSHLTGEGYTF; CDR3 DNA: TGTGCCAGCAGCCACCTTACAGGGGAAGGCTACACCTTC
D gene: -; J gene: TRBJ2-2; clone size: -; V gene: TRBV6-1; CDR3 protein: CASSEGAGANTGELFF; CDR3 DNA: TGTGCCAGCAGTGAGGGGGCGGGGGCCAACACCGGGGAGCTGTTTTTT
D gene: TRBD1; J gene: TRBJ1-5; clone size: -; V gene: TRBV28; CDR3 protein: CASSSQGGAQPQHF; CDR3 DNA: TGTGCCAGCAGTTCACAGGGGGGAGCTCAGCCCCAGCATTTT
D gene: -; J gene: TRBJ2-1; clone size: -; V gene: TRBV27; CDR3 protein: CASGFVRGGADEQFF; CDR3 DNA: TGTGCCAGCGGATTCGTGAGAGGGGGGGCGGATGAGCAGTTCTTC
D gene: TRBD1; J gene: TRBJ2-7; clone size: -; V gene: TRBV11-2; CDR3 protein: CASSLAGQGTYEQYF; CDR3 DNA: TGTGCCAGCAGCTTGGCGGGACAGGGAACTTACGAGCAGTACTTC
D gene: -; J gene: TRBJ2-3; clone size: -; V gene: TRBV9; CDR3 protein: CASSPRGDTQYF; CDR3 DNA: TGTGCCAGCAGCCCCCGGGGAGATACGCAGTATTTT
D gene: -; J gene: TRBJ2-3; clone size: -; V gene: TRBV13; CDR3 protein: CASSQAIADGGTDTQYF; CDR3 DNA: TGTGCCAGCAGCCAAGCTATAGCGGATGGGGGCACAGATACGCAGTATTTT
D gene: -; J gene: TRBJ1-3; clone size: -; V gene: TRBV10-3; CDR3 protein: CAISSPERISGNTIYF; CDR3 DNA: TGTGCCATCAGTTCCCCTGAGAGGATTTCTGGAAACACCATATATTTT
D gene: -; J gene: TRBJ1-1; clone size: -; V gene: TRBV15; CDR3 protein: CATRPGHNVNTEAFF; CDR3 DNA: TGTGCCACCAGGCCGGGACACAACGTGAACACTGAAGCTTTCTTT
D gene: TRBD1; J gene: TRBJ2-3; clone size: -; V gene: TRBV9; CDR3 protein: CASSADGTVLKDTQYF; CDR3 DNA: TGTGCCAGCAGCGCAGACGGGACAGTCCTTAAAGATACGCAGTATTTT
D gene: -; J gene: TRBJ2-7; clone size: -; V gene: TRBV7-2; CDR3 protein: CASSSSTGRYEQYF; CDR3 DNA: TGTGCCAGCAGCTCGTCGACAGGCCGCTACGAGCAGTACTTC
D gene: -; J gene: TRBJ2-2; clone size: -; V gene: TRBV18; CDR3 protein: CASSPGGAANTGELFF; CDR3 DNA: TGTGCCAGCTCACCTGGCGGAGCGGCGAACACCGGGGAGCTGTTTTTT
D gene: -; J gene: TRBJ1-6; clone size: -; V gene: TRBV10-1; CDR3 protein: CASSESIENNSPLHF; CDR3 DNA: TGCGCCAGCAGTGAGTCGATTGAGAATAATTCACCCCTCCACTTT
D gene: TRBD1; J gene: TRBJ2-2; clone size: -; V gene: TRBV6-5; CDR3 protein: CASTLDRAGTGELFF; CDR3 DNA: TGTGCCAGCACCCTGGACAGGGCGGGCACCGGGGAGCTGTTTTTT
D gene: TRBD2; J gene: TRBJ2-7; clone size: -; V gene: TRBV30; CDR3 protein: CAWSAGLAGGSEQYF; CDR3 DNA: TGTGCCTGGAGTGCCGGACTAGCGGGAGGGTCGGAGCAGTACTTC
D gene: TRBD2; J gene: TRBJ2-5; clone size: -; V gene: TRBV9; CDR3 protein: CASSGKRTSGQETQYF; CDR3 DNA: TGTGCCAGCAGCGGGAAACGGACTAGCGGCCAAGAGACCCAGTACTTC
D gene: TRBD1; J gene: TRBJ2-2; clone size: -; V gene: TRBV6-5; CDR3 protein: CASALDRGSTGELFF; CDR3 DNA: TGTGCCAGCGCCCTGGACAGGGGATCCACCGGGGAGCTGTTTTTT
D gene: -; J gene: TRBJ1-2; clone size: -; V gene: TRBV7-8; CDR3 protein: CASSLTPSGNYGYTF; CDR3 DNA: TGTGCCAGCAGCTTAACGCCAAGCGGAAACTATGGCTACACCTTC
D gene: TRBD1; J gene: TRBJ2-7; clone size: -; V gene: TRBV11-2; CDR3 protein: CASSLAMDRVTYEQYF; CDR3 DNA: TGTGCCAGCAGCTTAGCCATGGACAGGGTCACCTACGAGCAGTACTTC